This T cell receptor (beta chain) is drawn from a study of radiotherapy plus CTLA-4 blockade in lung cancer. V dropped 4 bases and J dropped 3 bases, with 12 bases sitting between them. This CDR3 is built from 14 residues. CDR1 KGHSH and CDR2 LQKENI come from the germline V gene. Overall study findings and caveats: In blood, tumor-derived TCR clones expanded after radiotherapy plus ipilimumab. Per reports, early blood T cell clone dynamics, plus interferon-beta, forecast response most strongly.

CTLA-4 blockade with ipilimumab, together with focal radiation, was given to patients with chemo-refractory metastatic non-small-cell lung cancer. On this clone itself: What it binds is not known.

Repertoires were generated with immunoSEQ multiplex PCR, while TCRdb's copy carries only in-frame clones and drops some. The sample yields over 85,000 clones, about four fifths seen once. This TCR came from a human donor with non-small cell lung cancer that progressed on radiotherapy plus ipilimumab. The input for sequencing was peripheral blood, taken from a patient treated with radiotherapy plus ipilimumab. The chain is built from TRBV18 and TRBJ1-1, with D uncertain. In DNA, the CDR3 is TGTGCCAGCTCACTTGGGTTGGCGGACACTGAAGCTTTCTTT. Protein sequence: CASSLGLADTEAFF.